A selection of T cell receptor beta chains follows, all from one sample in a study of radiation and T cells in renal cell carcinoma. Repertoires were generated with immunoSEQ multiplex PCR, while TCRdb's copy carries only in-frame clones and drops some. Altogether about 130,000 clones are present, about 81% being singletons, with the ten largest covering about 1.9%. The source material was blood, sampled from a patient whose treatment included radiotherapy and nephrectomy. These receptors originate from a woman aged 55-70 years with renal cell carcinoma. Both conserved end residues are part of each CDR3. D genes are given only for firm matches. Clone size is shown for a subset of rows, as once, few, many or a class of expanded clone.

len	d_gene	v_gene	abundance	j_gene	CDR3aa	CDR3nt
15	.	TRBV5-5	few	TRBJ1-2	CASSFFQGEGYGYTF	TGTGCCAGCAGCTTCTTCCAGGGAGAGGGGTATGGCTACACCTTC
14	.	TRBV5-1	.	TRBJ2-1	CASSLGLAADEQFF	TGCGCCAGCAGCTTGGGTTTGGCGGCGGATGAGCAGTTCTTC
17	.	TRBV5-8	.	TRBJ1-5	CASTPEWIGQFNQPQHF	TGTGCCAGCACCCCGGAGTGGATCGGACAGTTCAATCAGCCCCAGCATTTT
14	TRBD1	TRBV13	.	TRBJ1-1	CASSSTGMNTEAFF	TGTGCCAGCAGCTCGACAGGGATGAACACTGAAGCTTTCTTT
16	.	TRBV27	.	TRBJ1-5	CASSLSGTYSNQPQHF	TGTGCCAGCAGTTTAAGCGGGACTTATAGCAATCAGCCCCAGCATTTT
14	TRBD1	TRBV6-1	once	TRBJ1-6	CASRVGQGGSPLHF	TGTGCCAGCAGGGTCGGACAGGGAGGCTCACCCCTCCACTTT
17	TRBD2	TRBV5-1	.	TRBJ2-1	CASSKRLAGGPYNEQFF	TGCGCCAGCAGCAAGAGACTAGCGGGGGGTCCCTACAATGAGCAGTTCTTC
14	.	TRBV9	.	TRBJ2-2	CASSVQGNTGELFF	TGTGCCAGCAGCGTACAGGGCAACACCGGGGAGCTGTTTTTT
14	TRBD1	TRBV19	once	TRBJ1-2	CASSLAGGAEGYTF	TGTGCCAGTAGTCTCGCAGGGGGCGCAGAGGGCTACACCTTC
20	TRBD2	TRBV5-1	.	TRBJ2-1	CASSFGLAGGSPPWGDEQFF	TGCGCCAGCAGCTTCGGACTAGCGGGAGGATCTCCCCCATGGGGTGATGAGCAGTTCTTC
17	.	TRBV28	.	TRBJ1-5	CASSLWSEKNSNQPQHF	TGTGCCAGCAGTTTATGGTCGGAGAAGAATAGCAATCAGCCCCAGCATTTT
14	TRBD2	TRBV5-4	once	TRBJ2-7	CASSSPTGGNEQYF	TGTGCCAGCAGCTCCCCCACGGGGGGAAACGAGCAGTACTTC
15	TRBD2	TRBV4-2	.	TRBJ2-7	CASSQEAGGFYEQYF	TGTGCCAGCAGCCAAGAGGCGGGAGGGTTCTACGAGCAGTACTTC
16	TRBD1	TRBV6-6	.	TRBJ2-5	CASSTPAAGGSKTQYF	TGTGCCAGCAGTACCCCCGCGGCAGGGGGCTCGAAGACCCAGTACTTC
14	.	TRBV14	.	TRBJ1-4	CASSHTVDNEKLFF	TGTGCCAGCAGCCACACTGTGGATAATGAAAAACTGTTTTTT
16	TRBD2	TRBV7-2	.	TRBJ2-5	CASSLGGSGRGETQYF	TGTGCCAGCAGCTTAGGTGGTAGCGGGAGGGGAGAGACCCAGTACTTC
15	.	TRBV7-3	.	TRBJ2-3	CASSTGHSSTDTQYF	TGTGCCAGCAGCACCGGACATTCAAGCACAGATACGCAGTATTTT
14	TRBD2	TRBV10-2	.	TRBJ2-3	CASRGLGITDTQYF	TGCGCCAGCAGGGGACTAGGTATCACAGATACGCAGTATTTT
13	.	TRBV5-1	.	TRBJ2-7	CASSFGISYEQYF	TGCGCCAGCAGCTTTGGCATTTCCTACGAGCAGTACTTC
17	.	TRBV28	.	TRBJ1-4	CASSRTLRTDDYEKLFF	TGTGCCAGCAGTCGCACTCTCCGGACAGACGATTATGAAAAACTGTTTTTT
16	.	TRBV7-7	.	TRBJ1-4	CASSLGRLIANEKLFF	TGTGCTAGCAGCTTAGGCAGACTAATAGCTAATGAAAAACTGTTTTTT
13	TRBD1	TRBV27	.	TRBJ1-1	CATQAGGRTEAFF	TGTGCCACCCAAGCAGGGGGCCGGACTGAAGCTTTCTTT
15	.	TRBV7-2	.	TRBJ2-7	CASSLVTRSSYEQYF	TGTGCCAGCAGCTTAGTTACGCGCAGCTCCTACGAGCAGTACTTC
16	.	TRBV5-6	.	TRBJ1-3	CASSFLEKRSGNTIYF	TGTGCCAGCAGCTTTCTGGAAAAGCGTTCTGGAAACACCATATATTTT
11	.	TRBV7-9	few	TRBJ1-2	CASSLGGINTF	TGTGCCAGCAGCCTGGGGGGTATCAACACCTTC
14	.	TRBV28	.	TRBJ2-7	CASSFGADSYEQYF	TGTGCCAGCAGTTTCGGAGCGGATTCCTACGAGCAGTACTTC
14	TRBD2	TRBV29-1	.	TRBJ2-3	CSGGGRIAGDTQYF	TGCAGCGGGGGCGGGAGGATCGCTGGGGATACGCAGTATTTT
13	.	TRBV28	.	TRBJ2-7	CASSAGRAYEQYF	TGTGCCAGCAGTGCGGGGCGGGCCTACGAGCAGTACTTC
14	.	TRBV13	few	TRBJ1-2	CASRLMGDNYGYTF	TGTGCCAGCAGGCTGATGGGGGATAACTATGGCTACACCTTC
16	.	TRBV4-1	.	TRBJ1-5	CASSPQGVASNQPQHF	TGCGCCAGCAGCCCCCAAGGGGTGGCGAGCAATCAGCCCCAGCATTTT
15	.	TRBV29-1	.	TRBJ2-5	CSVDTGVTRQETQYF	TGCAGCGTTGATACGGGCGTGACTAGACAAGAGACCCAGTACTTC
15	TRBD2	TRBV6-5	.	TRBJ2-7	CAILGGGEESYEQYF	TGTGCCATCCTAGGCGGGGGGGAGGAGTCCTACGAGCAGTACTTC
15	.	TRBV18	.	TRBJ1-5	CASSPQGPGNQPQHF	TGTGCCAGCTCACCACAGGGGCCGGGCAATCAGCCCCAGCATTTT
12	.	TRBV18	.	TRBJ1-5	CASSPTGQPQHF	TGTGCCAGCTCACCAACGGGGCAACCCCAGCATTTT
17	TRBD2	TRBV2	once	TRBJ2-1	CASSDTSGGPIYNEQFF	TGTGCCAGCAGTGATACTAGCGGGGGGCCGATCTACAATGAGCAGTTCTTC
15	.	TRBV19	once	TRBJ2-7	CASSMPGQFPYEQYF	TGTGCCAGTAGTATGCCGGGACAATTCCCCTACGAGCAGTACTTC
13	.	TRBV7-9	.	TRBJ2-7	CASSRTRAYEQYF	TGTGCCAGCAGCCGAACTAGGGCCTACGAGCAGTACTTC
17	TRBD1	TRBV25-1	once	TRBJ2-5	CASSELAGTGEWETQYF	TGTGCCAGCAGTGAATTAGCTGGGACAGGGGAATGGGAGACCCAGTACTTC
14	.	TRBV19	.	TRBJ1-4	CASSIQTTNEKLFF	TGTGCCAGTAGTATCCAGACAACTAATGAAAAACTGTTTTTT